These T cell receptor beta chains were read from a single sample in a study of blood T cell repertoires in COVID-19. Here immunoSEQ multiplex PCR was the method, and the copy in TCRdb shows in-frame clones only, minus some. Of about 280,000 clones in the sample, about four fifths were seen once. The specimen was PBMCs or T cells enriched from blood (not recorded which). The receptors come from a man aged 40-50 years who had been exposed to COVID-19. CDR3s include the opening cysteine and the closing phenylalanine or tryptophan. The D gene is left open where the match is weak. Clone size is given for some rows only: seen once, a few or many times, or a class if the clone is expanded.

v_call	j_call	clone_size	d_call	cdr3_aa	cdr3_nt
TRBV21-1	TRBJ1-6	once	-	CAKPQGQTSPLHF	TGTGCCAAACCACAGGGGCAGACTTCACCCCTCCACTTT
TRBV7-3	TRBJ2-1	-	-	CASSPPIGRGVSYNEQFF	TGTGCCAGCAGCCCCCCTATCGGGAGAGGAGTCTCCTACAATGAGCAGTTCTTC
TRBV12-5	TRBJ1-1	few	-	CASGLRTGMNTEAFF	TGTGCTAGTGGTTTGAGGACGGGAATGAACACTGAAGCTTTCTTT
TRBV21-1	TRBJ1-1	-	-	CASSKGYYSPLTEAFF	TGTGCCAGCAGCAAAGGTTATTACAGTCCCCTCACTGAAGCTTTCTTT
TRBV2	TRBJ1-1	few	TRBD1	CASIGQAMNTEAFF	TGTGCCAGCATCGGACAGGCGATGAACACTGAAGCTTTCTTT
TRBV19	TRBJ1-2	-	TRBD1	CASTSRDRPYGYTF	TGTGCCAGTACAAGCCGGGACAGGCCTTATGGCTACACCTTC
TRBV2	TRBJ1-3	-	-	CASSETAGNTIYF	TGTGCCAGCAGTGAAACAGCTGGAAACACCATATATTTT
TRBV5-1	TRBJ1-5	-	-	CARPRGGSQPQHF	TGCGCCAGGCCGCGGGGGGGCTCTCAGCCCCAGCATTTT
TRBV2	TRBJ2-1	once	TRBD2	CASAPYSGVANEQFF	TGTGCCAGCGCGCCTTATAGCGGGGTCGCCAATGAGCAGTTCTTC
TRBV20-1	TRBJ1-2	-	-	CSAPRGEGYTF	TGCAGTGCTCCCCGCGGGGAGGGCTACACCTTC
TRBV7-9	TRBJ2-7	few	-	CASSPGSYEQYF	TGTGCCAGCAGCCCCGGGTCCTACGAGCAGTACTTC
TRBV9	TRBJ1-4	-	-	CASSVDTGRGKLFF	TGTGCCAGCAGCGTAGATACAGGGAGGGGAAAACTGTTTTTT
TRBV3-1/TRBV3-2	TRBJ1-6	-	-	CASSQGNSYNSPLHF	TGTGCCAGCAGCCAAGGGAACAGCTATAATTCACCCCTCCACTTT
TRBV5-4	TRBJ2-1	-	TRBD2	CASSGGLAGNERKFF	TGTGCCAGCAGCGGGGGACTAGCGGGCAATGAGAGGAAGTTCTTC
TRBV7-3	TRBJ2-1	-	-	CASSFTDSSYNEQFF	TGTGCCAGCAGCTTCACGGACAGCTCCTACAATGAGCAGTTCTTC
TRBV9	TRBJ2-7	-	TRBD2	CASSSRTSGRVSEQYF	TGTGCCAGCAGCTCTCGGACTAGCGGGAGGGTTAGCGAGCAGTACTTC
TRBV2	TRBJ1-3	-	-	CASRRRATVSGNTIYF	TGTGCCAGCAGGCGACGAGCGACAGTTTCTGGAAACACCATATATTTT
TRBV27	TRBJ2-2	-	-	CASSFLHAAGTGELFF	TGTGCCAGCAGTTTCCTACATGCGGCGGGTACCGGGGAGCTGTTTTTT
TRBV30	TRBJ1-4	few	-	CAWSPRDTGEKLFF	TGTGCCTGGAGCCCCCGGGACACGGGCGAAAAACTGTTTTTT
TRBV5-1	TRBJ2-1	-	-	CASSGRLQGDEQFF	TGCGCCAGCAGCGGACGACTACAGGGCGATGAGCAGTTCTTC
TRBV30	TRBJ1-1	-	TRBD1	CAWSVQGERGAFF	TGTGCCTGGAGTGTACAGGGGGAGAGGGGAGCTTTCTTT
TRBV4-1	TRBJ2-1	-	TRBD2	CASSQSSGRANEQFF	TGCGCCAGCAGCCAGTCCAGCGGGAGGGCCAATGAGCAGTTCTTC